A selection of T cell receptor beta chains follows, all from one sample in a study of T cell responses to AZD1222 COVID-19 vaccine. Using immunoSEQ multiplex PCR, the repertoire was profiled, and TCRdb retains in-frame clones only, with some absent. This table holds about 110,000 clones, around 87% found once. The sample consisted of peripheral blood, taken on day 0 of AZD1222 vaccination. All receptors derive from an adult in good health. The CDR3 runs from the conserved cysteine through the conserved F or W. Fields, in order: D gene, clone size, V gene, J gene, CDR3 DNA, CDR3 protein. D genes are given only for firm matches. A row's size may be missing; if present it is once, few, many or a size class.

d_call: NA; clone_size: NA; v_call: TRBV9; j_call: TRBJ1-1; cdr3_nt: TGTGCCAGCAGCGTAGAGGTGAACACTGAAGCTTTCTTT; cdr3_aa: CASSVEVNTEAFF
d_call: TRBD2; clone_size: NA; v_call: TRBV5-1; j_call: TRBJ2-7; cdr3_nt: TGCGCCAGCAGTTCCTCTAGCGGCTACGAGCAGTACTTC; cdr3_aa: CASSSSSGYEQYF
d_call: NA; clone_size: NA; v_call: TRBV30; j_call: TRBJ1-6; cdr3_nt: TGTGCCTGGAGGTCTGTTAGCTCCTATAATTCACCCCTCCACTTT; cdr3_aa: CAWRSVSSYNSPLHF
d_call: TRBD2; clone_size: NA; v_call: TRBV9; j_call: TRBJ2-1; cdr3_nt: TGTGCCAGCAGCCGAAGCCAGACGGGACTACGAAATGAGCAGTTCTTC; cdr3_aa: CASSRSQTGLRNEQFF
d_call: NA; clone_size: NA; v_call: TRBV6-5; j_call: TRBJ1-2; cdr3_nt: TGTGCCAGCAGTCCATCAGGAGGGACCTATGGCTACACCTTC; cdr3_aa: CASSPSGGTYGYTF
d_call: NA; clone_size: NA; v_call: TRBV11-3; j_call: TRBJ1-1; cdr3_nt: TGTGCCAGCAGCTCCACCTCCGAGACGCCTTTCTTT; cdr3_aa: CASSSTSETPFF
d_call: TRBD2; clone_size: NA; v_call: TRBV7-9; j_call: TRBJ2-7; cdr3_nt: TGTGCCAGCAGCTTAGGGTTCGGGACTAGCTTCCACGAGCAGTACTTC; cdr3_aa: CASSLGFGTSFHEQYF
d_call: NA; clone_size: NA; v_call: TRBV6-5; j_call: TRBJ1-1; cdr3_nt: TGTGCCAGCAGCCTAAGTGCAGCGATGAACACTGAAGCTTTCTTT; cdr3_aa: CASSLSAAMNTEAFF
d_call: NA; clone_size: NA; v_call: TRBV9; j_call: TRBJ1-1; cdr3_nt: TGTGCCAGCAGCGTAGAGCAGAACACTGAAGCTTTCTTT; cdr3_aa: CASSVEQNTEAFF
d_call: NA; clone_size: NA; v_call: TRBV24-1; j_call: TRBJ1-2; cdr3_nt: TGTGCCACCAGTAACGCACTTAACTATGGCTACACCTTC; cdr3_aa: CATSNALNYGYTF
d_call: NA; clone_size: NA; v_call: TRBV3-1/TRBV3-2; j_call: TRBJ1-1; cdr3_nt: TGTGCCAGCAGTCTTCAGGGGTCCGCTTTCTTT; cdr3_aa: CASSLQGSAFF
d_call: NA; clone_size: NA; v_call: TRBV23-1; j_call: TRBJ2-3; cdr3_nt: TGCGCCAGCAGTCAATCGTCGGGGGGACAAGCGGCAGATACGCAGTATTTT; cdr3_aa: CASSQSSGGQAADTQYF
d_call: NA; clone_size: NA; v_call: TRBV2; j_call: TRBJ1-6; cdr3_nt: TGTGCCAGCAGTGAGGTCGGGGTGGCGTCACCCCTCCACTTT; cdr3_aa: CASSEVGVASPLHF
d_call: NA; clone_size: NA; v_call: TRBV9; j_call: TRBJ1-1; cdr3_nt: TGTGCCAGCAGCGTAGAGGAGGGCGGGGAAGCTTTCTTT; cdr3_aa: CASSVEEGGEAFF
d_call: NA; clone_size: NA; v_call: TRBV7-9; j_call: TRBJ2-7; cdr3_nt: TGTGCCAGCAGCTTAGTCAGGGTAAATGACGAGCAGTACTTC; cdr3_aa: CASSLVRVNDEQYF
d_call: TRBD1; clone_size: NA; v_call: TRBV16; j_call: TRBJ1-2; cdr3_nt: TGTGCCAGCAGCCGACAGGGACTCAGCTATGGCTACACCTTC; cdr3_aa: CASSRQGLSYGYTF
d_call: NA; clone_size: NA; v_call: TRBV30; j_call: TRBJ1-3; cdr3_nt: TGTGCCTGGAGTGTGGACAGCCACTCTGGAAACACCATATATTTT; cdr3_aa: CAWSVDSHSGNTIYF
d_call: NA; clone_size: once; v_call: TRBV6-1; j_call: TRBJ1-5; cdr3_nt: TGTGCCAGCAGTGAAGCCGGTGCAAAGCTGGCCCAGCATTTT; cdr3_aa: CASSEAGAKLAQHF
d_call: TRBD1; clone_size: NA; v_call: TRBV3-1/TRBV3-2; j_call: TRBJ1-1; cdr3_nt: TGTGCCAGCAGCCCTACAGGGGATCGCACTGAAGCTTTCTTT; cdr3_aa: CASSPTGDRTEAFF
d_call: NA; clone_size: NA; v_call: TRBV7-9; j_call: TRBJ2-3; cdr3_nt: TGTGCCAGCAGCCTCCGTAGGGACACAGATACGCAGTATTTT; cdr3_aa: CASSLRRDTDTQYF
d_call: NA; clone_size: NA; v_call: TRBV5-1; j_call: TRBJ2-5; cdr3_nt: TGCGCCAGCGGGACGGACAACCAAGAGACCCAGTACTTC; cdr3_aa: CASGTDNQETQYF
d_call: TRBD2; clone_size: NA; v_call: TRBV11-2; j_call: TRBJ2-1; cdr3_nt: TGTGCCAGCAGCTCAACCACTAGCGGGAGGGTAAATGAGCAGTTCTTC; cdr3_aa: CASSSTTSGRVNEQFF
d_call: NA; clone_size: NA; v_call: TRBV6-5; j_call: TRBJ1-2; cdr3_nt: TGTGCCAGCAGTTACTCGACAGGTTTATTCTATGGCTACACCTTC; cdr3_aa: CASSYSTGLFYGYTF
d_call: NA; clone_size: NA; v_call: TRBV19; j_call: TRBJ1-4; cdr3_nt: TGTGCCAGTAGTATAGCGAATCGACTGGGCCGGGAACTGTTTTTT; cdr3_aa: CASSIANRLGRELFF
d_call: NA; clone_size: NA; v_call: TRBV19; j_call: TRBJ1-3; cdr3_nt: TGTGCCAGTAGGCCCGGGGGGAGAAACACCATATATTTT; cdr3_aa: CASRPGGRNTIYF
d_call: NA; clone_size: NA; v_call: TRBV7-3; j_call: TRBJ1-1; cdr3_nt: TGTGCCAGCAGCTCAGGTTCTTGGGGAAACACTGAAGCTTTCTTT; cdr3_aa: CASSSGSWGNTEAFF
d_call: NA; clone_size: NA; v_call: TRBV7-2; j_call: TRBJ1-1; cdr3_nt: TGTGCCAGCAGCTCGACAGAGAACACTGAAGCTTTCTTT; cdr3_aa: CASSSTENTEAFF
d_call: NA; clone_size: once; v_call: TRBV29-1; j_call: TRBJ2-2; cdr3_nt: TGCAGCGTTGAAAAGCGGGTGGTCGGGGAGCTGTTTTTT; cdr3_aa: CSVEKRVVGELFF
d_call: NA; clone_size: NA; v_call: TRBV18; j_call: TRBJ1-1; cdr3_nt: TGTGCCAGCTCACCTCAAAAGCGGACATGGGCTGAAGCTTTCTTT; cdr3_aa: CASSPQKRTWAEAFF
d_call: NA; clone_size: NA; v_call: TRBV7-9; j_call: TRBJ1-1; cdr3_nt: TGTGCCAGCAGCTGGCCCCGGGACACTGAAGCTTTCTTT; cdr3_aa: CASSWPRDTEAFF
d_call: NA; clone_size: NA; v_call: TRBV4-3; j_call: TRBJ2-1; cdr3_nt: TGCGCCAGCAGCCAAAAGGGCTGGGCGGGATACAATGAGCAGTTCTTC; cdr3_aa: CASSQKGWAGYNEQFF
d_call: NA; clone_size: NA; v_call: TRBV12-5; j_call: TRBJ2-2; cdr3_nt: TGTGCTAGTAGCACGGGCACCCGCGCGAACACCGGGGAGCTGTTTTTT; cdr3_aa: CASSTGTRANTGELFF